The 6 T cell receptor beta chains below all came from one sample that was sequenced in a study of vaccination and CD4 T cells after COVID-19. Their antigen targets remain unknown. Treatment described: approximately nine-day PBMC culture with coronavirus spike peptide pools or control peptides (ViraFEST assay). CD4+ T cells that had been cultured provided DNA sequenced with the Oncomine TCR Beta short-read assay. TCRdb re-called the PCR reads with MiXCR, one entry per CDR3 protein. The table records about 14,000 distinct CDR3 sequences, 30% to 35% of them present only once. Sequencing used CD4+ T cells from blood, cultured in vitro, obtained after SARS-CoV-2 vaccination. These receptors all come from a human donor who had recovered from COVID-19.

This clonotype was recorded a few times. This sequence joins TRBV12-3 or TRBV12-4 and TRBJ2-6; perhaps TRBD1 as D (5 bases). Trimming pared 3 bases from V and 0 bases from J, leaving 9 bases between. The CDR3 runs to 16 residues. The DNA for the CDR3 is TGTGCCAGCAGTTTGGGTGGGGCCTCTGGGGCCAACGTCCTGACTTTC. Translated, it gives CASSLGGASGANVLTF.

This rearrangement joins TRBV10-1 to TRBJ2-3, with D maybe TRBD2 (5 bases). This CDR3 is built from 14 residues. Trimming pared 9 bases from V and 0 bases from J, leaving 13 bases between. The germline CDR1 and CDR2 sequences are WNHNN and SYGVQD (reference sequence). The CDR3 is CARLSGASTDTQYF. The CDR3 DNA sequence: TGCGCCAGGCTAAGCGGAGCTAGCACAGATACGCAGTATTTT.

The table lists this clonotype with a few counts. The chain links TRBV20-1 to TRBJ2-1; 8 nucleotides match TRBD2. CDR3 length: 16 residues. V shed 6 bases and J 1 base; nucleotides not matched to a gene: 11. The germline gives CDR1 DFQATT, CDR2 SNEGSKA (reference sequence). The DNA of the CDR3 is TGCAGTGCCCGGACTAGCCGTCCCGGGTCCTACAATGAGCAGTTCTTC. Protein product: CSARTSRPGSYNEQFF.

About this clonotype itself: At one boundary the junction diverges from the germline segment, which might be a read error. This chain joins TRBV6-1 and TRBJ2-1; TRBD1 is a possible D gene (6 bases). Germline V lookup: CDR1 MNHNS, CDR2 SASEGT. The CDR3 consists of 15 residues. CDR3: CVSSRGGVKNNEQFF. The DNA for the CDR3 is TGTGTCAGCAGTCGAGGGGGAGTTAAGAACAATGAGCAGTTCTTC.

This clonotype was seen a handful of times. The chain recombines TRBV20-1 with TRBJ2-1; 10 bases match TRBD2. Germline V gives CDR1 DFQATT, CDR2 SNEGSKA (reference sequence). Losses at the gene ends were 1 base for V and 5 bases for J; bases not matched to a gene: 8. The CDR3 is 16 residues long. The CDR3 is CSARGVLAGVDNEQFF. DNA for the CDR3: TGCAGTGCTAGAGGTGTGCTAGCGGGAGTAGACAATGAGCAGTTCTTC.

The chain combines TRBV9 with TRBJ2-2; D remains ambiguous. Trimming cost V 0 bases and J 0 bases, with 6 bases left between them. This CDR3 has 15 residues. Germline V gives CDR1 SGDLS, CDR2 YYNGEE. CDR3 residues: CASSVALANTGELFF. As DNA, the CDR3 is TGTGCCAGCAGCGTAGCTTTAGCGAACACCGGGGAGCTGTTTTTT. The full variable domain, completed using reference TRBV9 and TRBJ2-2, is DSGVTQTPKHLITATGQRVTLRCSPRSGDLSVYWYQQSLDQGLQFLIQYYNGEERAKGNILERFSAQQFPDLHSELNLSSLELGDSALYFCASSVALANTGELFFGEGSRLTVL.